This T cell receptor beta chain was profiled in a study of Graves' ophthalmopathy and Graves' hyperthyroidism. For the study at large: Untreated patients at initial diagnosis provided peripheral blood. Overall study results and limits: Also, most clonotypes expanded in the thyroid above 0.001 frequency appeared in blood.

RNA transcripts were the source from which TCR beta CDR3 regions were amplified. HTBI primers primed a first-round RT-PCR, and a second-round multiplex PCR followed. From the multiplex PCR reads, TCRdb called clonotypes with MiXCR, one entry per CDR3 protein. The sample yields about 220,000 distinct CDR3 sequences, 20% to 25% seen once. Ten or more counts support this clonotype. Its antigen is not known. All donors with ophthalmopathy were recorded as having moderate-to-severe activity, CAS ≥3, NOSPECS ≥4 and a duration under 3 months. The diagnosis was founded upon clinical symptoms, serum thyroxine, TRAb, thyroid ultrasound and orbital computed tomography. The sequence came from a woman aged 45-65 years with Graves' ophthalmopathy. The sequencing sample was made of peripheral blood.

This CDR3 reads CASSPGLSYEQYF. CDR3 DNA: TGCGCCAGCAGCCCAGGACTCAGCTACGAGCAGTACTTC. V is TRBV5-1 and J is TRBJ2-7; D may be TRBD2 (5 bases). The germline V and J ends were trimmed by 4 bases and 3 bases, with 11 bases remaining between them. This CDR3 contains 13 residues. CDR1 and CDR2 from the germline V gene are SGHRS and YFSETQ.